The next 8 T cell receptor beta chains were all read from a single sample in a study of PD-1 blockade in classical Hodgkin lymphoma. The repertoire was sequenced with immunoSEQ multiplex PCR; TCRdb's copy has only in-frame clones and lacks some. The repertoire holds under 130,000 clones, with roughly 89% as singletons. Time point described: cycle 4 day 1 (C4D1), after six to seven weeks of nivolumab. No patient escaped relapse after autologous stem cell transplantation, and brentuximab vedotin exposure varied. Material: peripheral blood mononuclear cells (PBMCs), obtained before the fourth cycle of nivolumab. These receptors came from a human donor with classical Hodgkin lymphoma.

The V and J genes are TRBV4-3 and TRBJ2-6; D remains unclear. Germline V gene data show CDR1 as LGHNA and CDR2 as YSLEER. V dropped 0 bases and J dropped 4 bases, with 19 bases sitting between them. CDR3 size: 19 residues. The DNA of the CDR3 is TGCGCCAGCAGCCAAGAATGGGTGGCCCTAATGGCCGGGGCCAACGTCCTGACTTTC. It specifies CASSQEWVALMAGANVLTF.

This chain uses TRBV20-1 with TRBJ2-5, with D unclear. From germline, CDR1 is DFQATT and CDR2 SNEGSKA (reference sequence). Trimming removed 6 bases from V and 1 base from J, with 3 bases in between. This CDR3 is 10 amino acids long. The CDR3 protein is CSAPQETQYF. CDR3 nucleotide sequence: TGCAGTGCCCCCCAAGAGACCCAGTACTTC.

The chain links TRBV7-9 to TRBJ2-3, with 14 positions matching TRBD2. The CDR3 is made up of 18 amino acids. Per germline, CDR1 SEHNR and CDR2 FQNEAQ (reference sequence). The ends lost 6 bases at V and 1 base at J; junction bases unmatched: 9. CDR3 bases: TGTGCCAGCAGTATAGGGACTAGCGGGAGCCCCCGCACAGATACGCAGTATTTT. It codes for CASSIGTSGSPRTDTQYF.

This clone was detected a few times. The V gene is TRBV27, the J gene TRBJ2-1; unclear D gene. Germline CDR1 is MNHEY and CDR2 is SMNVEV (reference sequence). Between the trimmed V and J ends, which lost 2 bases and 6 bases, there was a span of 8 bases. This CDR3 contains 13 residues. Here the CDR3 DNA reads TGTGCCAGCAGTTTAGGGGTTAGCAATGAGCAGTTCTTC. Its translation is CASSLGVSNEQFF.

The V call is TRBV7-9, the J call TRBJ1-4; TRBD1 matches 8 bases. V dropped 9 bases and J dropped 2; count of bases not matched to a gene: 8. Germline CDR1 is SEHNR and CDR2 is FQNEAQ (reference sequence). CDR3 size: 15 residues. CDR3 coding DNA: TGTGCCAGTCAGACAGGGGAATCTACTAATGAAAAACTGTTTTTT. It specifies CASQTGESTNEKLFF. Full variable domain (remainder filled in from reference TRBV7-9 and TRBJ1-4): DTGVSQNPRHKITKRGQNVTFRCDPISEHNRLYWYRQTLGQGPEFLTYFQNEAQLEKSRLLSDRFSAERPKGSFSTLEIQRTEQGDSAMYLCASQTGESTNEKLFFGSGTQLSVL.

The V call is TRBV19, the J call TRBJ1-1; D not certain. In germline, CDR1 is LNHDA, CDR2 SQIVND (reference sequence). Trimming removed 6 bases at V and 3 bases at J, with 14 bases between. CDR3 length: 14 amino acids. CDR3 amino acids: CASRKRRMYTEAFF. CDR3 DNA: TGTGCCAGTAGGAAAAGACGGATGTACACTGAAGCTTTCTTT.

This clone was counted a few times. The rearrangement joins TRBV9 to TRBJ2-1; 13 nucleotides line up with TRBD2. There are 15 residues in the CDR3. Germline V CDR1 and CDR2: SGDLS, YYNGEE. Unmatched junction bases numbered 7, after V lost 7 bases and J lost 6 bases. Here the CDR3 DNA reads TGTGCCAGCGGAGCCGGGACTAGCGGGATCAATGAGCAGTTCTTC. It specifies CASGAGTSGINEQFF.

The CDR3 bases are TGTGCCAGCAGAGCGGAGGCGGCTGGCTACACCTTC. Translated, it gives CASRAEAAGYTF. V is TRBV2 and J is TRBJ1-2; unclear D gene. The CDR3 totals 12 residues. Germline CDR1 is SNHLY and CDR2 is FYNNEI. The V and J ends lost 6 bases and 7 bases respectively, with 12 bases between them.